The clone carrying this TCR beta chain was recorded at least ten times. The V end was cut by 1 base, the J end by 8 bases, with 11 bases between. The CDR3 is made up of 13 amino acids. This entry belongs to a study of breast tumors, draining lymph nodes, adjacent tissues. Samples came from axillary lymph nodes draining the breast cancer. MiXCR, run by TCRdb on the multiplex PCR reads, gives a single entry per CDR3 protein. The sample holds about 180,000 distinct CDR3 sequences, 30% to 35% seen once. The V and J genes are TRBV12-3 or TRBV12-4 and TRBJ1-2; a weak D match, TRBD1 (5 bases). This clonotype was obtained from a female donor with breast cancer. Some clones in this sample may be carry-over from other donors' samples. The sample was axillary lymph node tissue. CDR3 residues: CASSLGGEGGYTF. The CDR3 DNA follows: TGTGCCAGCAGTTTAGGAGGGGAAGGCGGCTACACCTTC.